A selection of T cell receptor beta chains follows, all from one sample in a study of vaccination and CD4 T cells after COVID-19. TCRdb fed the PCR reads into MiXCR, producing one record per CDR3 protein. This repertoire shows nearly 20,000 distinct CDR3 sequences, approximately 44% found once; its top ten account for 3%. Antigen specificity for these receptors is unknown. The sample here was CD4+ T cells from blood, cultured in vitro, taken after SARS-CoV-2 vaccination. Receptor source: a human donor who had recovered from COVID-19. CDR3s include the opening cysteine and the closing phenylalanine or tryptophan. The D gene is left open where the match is weak. A row's size may be missing; if present it is once, few, many or a size class.

>TRBV20-1|TRBJ2-3|few|.
CSALNQGTDTQYF
TGCAGTGCTTTGAACCAGGGCACAGATACGCAGTATTTT
>TRBV6-1|TRBJ2-7|.|TRBD2
CASSSTSGSSYEQYF
TGTGCCAGCAGCTCAACTAGCGGGAGCTCCTACGAGCAGTACTTC
>TRBV14|TRBJ1-2|.|.
CASSQDYNYGYTF
TGTGCCAGCAGCCAAGACTACAACTATGGCTACACCTTC
>TRBV20-1|TRBJ2-3|.|.
CSVGGSGTDTQYF
TGCAGTGTAGGGGGGTCGGGCACAGATACGCAGTATTTT
>TRBV12-3/TRBV12-4|TRBJ2-7|.|TRBD2
CASRTSGRGYEQYF
TGTGCCAGCCGGACGAGCGGGAGGGGGTACGAGCAGTACTTC
>TRBV6-2/TRBV6-3|TRBJ2-5|.|.
CASSYSMVGGVETQYF
TGTGCCAGCAGTTACTCGATGGTTGGGGGCGTTGAGACCCAGTACTTC
>TRBV27|TRBJ2-7|.|.
CASSKRLTYEQYF
TGTGCCAGCAGTAAGAGACTGACCTACGAGCAGTACTTC
>TRBV6-2/TRBV6-3|TRBJ2-2|.|.
CASRSAKTVNTGELFF
TGTGCCAGCAGAAGTGCCAAGACAGTGAACACCGGGGAGCTGTTTTTT
>TRBV14|TRBJ2-3|.|TRBD2
CASSQRGGVTDTQYF
TGTGCCAGCAGCCAACGGGGGGGGGTCACAGATACGCAGTATTTT
>TRBV28|TRBJ2-2|.|.
CASRLHTGELFF
TGTGCCAGCAGACTACACACCGGGGAGCTGTTTTTT
>TRBV20-1|TRBJ2-1|.|TRBD2
CSASAGTSGRPLLDDNEQFF
TGCAGTGCTAGCGCCGGGACTAGCGGGAGGCCCCTCTTAGATGACAATGAGCAGTTCTTC
>TRBV7-2|TRBJ2-3|.|.
CASSLAPSTDTQYF
TGTGCCAGCAGCTTAGCCCCCAGCACAGATACGCAGTATTTT
>TRBV28|TRBJ1-6|few|.
CASRPRPETLRNSPLHF
TGTGCCAGCAGACCCCGTCCCGAAACCCTTAGGAATTCACCCCTCCACTTT
>TRBV27|TRBJ2-7|few|TRBD1
CASSYMDRAPYEQYF
TGTGCCAGCAGTTACATGGACAGGGCTCCCTACGAGCAGTACTTC
>TRBV20-1|TRBJ2-7|.|TRBD2
CSARFSGGSYEQYF
TGCAGTGCTAGATTTTCGGGGGGCTCCTACGAGCAGTACTTC
>TRBV19|TRBJ2-1|.|TRBD2
CASSKGASGSYNEQFF
TGTGCCAGTAGCAAGGGGGCTAGCGGGAGTTACAATGAGCAGTTCTTC
>TRBV5-8|TRBJ2-7|.|.
CASSAGQRVTYEQYF
TGTGCCAGCAGCGCGGGACAGCGAGTAACCTACGAGCAGTACTTC
>TRBV28|TRBJ2-5|.|.
CAAEDGVQETQYF
TGTGCCGCCGAAGACGGAGTACAAGAGACCCAGTACTTC
>TRBV28|TRBJ1-1|few|.
CASTPHGRGAFF
TGTGCCAGCACACCACACGGTCGTGGAGCTTTCTTT
>TRBV7-2|TRBJ1-2|few|TRBD1
CASSSSMTGVYGYTF
TGTGCCAGCAGCTCATCTATGACAGGGGTCTATGGCTACACCTTC
>TRBV7-8|TRBJ2-7|.|.
CASGNRDTAYERYF
TGTGCCAGCGGTAACCGGGACACGGCCTACGAGCGGTACTTC
>TRBV4-1|TRBJ2-2|.|TRBD2
CASSQVPGLGFGELFF
TGCGCCAGCAGCCAAGTCCCGGGACTAGGCTTCGGGGAGCTGTTTTTT
>TRBV7-2|TRBJ2-5|.|.
CASSSYPGNQETQYF
TGTGCCAGCAGCTCCTATCCTGGTAACCAAGAGACCCAGTACTTC
>TRBV2|TRBJ2-5|.|.
CASSEEETQYF
TGTGCTAGCAGTGAAGAGGAGACCCAGTACTTC
>TRBV20-1|TRBJ1-1|.|TRBD1
CSAKRQGRAEAFF
TGCAGTGCTAAGAGACAGGGGCGAGCTGAAGCTTTCTTT
>TRBV6-5|TRBJ1-5|few|.
CASSWTINQPQHF
TGTGCCAGCAGTTGGACAATCAATCAGCCCCAGCATTTT
>TRBV20-1|TRBJ1-1|few|.
CSAAGIPEAFF
TGCAGTGCTGCAGGGATACCTGAAGCTTTCTTT
>TRBV6-2/TRBV6-3|TRBJ1-1|.|TRBD1
CASSRRDRGLATQLQAFF
TGTGCCAGCAGTCGACGGGACAGGGGGTTGGCTACTCAGTTACAAGCTTTCTTT
>TRBV24-1|TRBJ1-2|.|.
CATRSTAKDGYTF
TGTGCCACCAGATCTACAGCGAAAGATGGCTACACCTTC
>TRBV7-8|TRBJ1-5|once|.
CASSLGPAAKITDTQHF
TGTGCCAGCAGCTTAGGGCCAGCGGCAAAGATCACAGATACGCAGCATTTT
>TRBV10-1|TRBJ2-5|.|.
CASSDRRGGRETQYF
TGCGCCAGCAGTGACCGCAGGGGGGGTCGAGAGACCCAGTACTTC
>TRBV11-2|TRBJ2-1|.|.
CASSLVGQNNEQFF
TGTGCCAGCAGCTTAGTAGGTCAGAACAATGAGCAGTTCTTC
>TRBV20-1|TRBJ2-2|.|.
CSARSKSGGELFF
TGCAGTGCTAGATCCAAGTCGGGCGGGGAGCTGTTTTTT
>TRBV7-3|TRBJ2-1|.|TRBD2
CASSREATSGYNEQFF
TGTGCCAGCAGCCGGGAGGCGACTAGCGGATACAATGAGCAGTTCTTC
>TRBV11-2|TRBJ1-2|few|.
CASSLEYTHGYTF
TGTGCCAGCAGCTTAGAGTATACCCATGGCTACACCTTC
>TRBV30|TRBJ1-2|few|TRBD1
CAWSADRGGGYGYTF
TGTGCCTGGAGTGCGGACAGGGGCGGTGGCTATGGCTACACCTTC
>TRBV19|TRBJ1-2|.|.
CASSKVGNGYTF
TGTGCCAGTAGTAAGGTGGGGAATGGCTACACCTTC
>TRBV20-1|TRBJ1-1|.|.
CSARSAPQTEAFF
TGCAGTGCTAGGTCGGCCCCCCAGACTGAAGCTTTCTTT
>TRBV6-2/TRBV6-3|TRBJ2-2|few|TRBD1
CASSYQGVTGELFF
TGTGCCAGCAGTTACCAGGGGGTGACCGGGGAGCTGTTTTTT
>TRBV20-1|TRBJ2-5|few|.
CSAEPGAEETQYF
TGCAGTGCCGAACCCGGTGCTGAGGAGACCCAGTACTTC
>TRBV20-1|TRBJ1-5|few|TRBD1
CSAKGTATQPQHF
TGCAGTGCTAAGGGGACAGCAACCCAGCCCCAGCATTTT
>TRBV7-2|TRBJ1-2|.|TRBD1
CASSPTGGLIYGYTF
TGTGCCAGCAGCCCGACAGGGGGTCTTATCTATGGCTACACCTTC